Each of the 21 T cell receptor beta chains below was sequenced from the same sample in a study of CD8 T cells in ankylosing spondylitis (dated 2017 in TCRdb). Overall results and qualifications from the work: Blood from ankylosing spondylitis patients appeared to be characterized by a TCR beta motif made up of under ten highly homologous amino acid variants.

Library preparation used 5' RACE. Sequencing took place on an Illumina HiSeq 2500. TCRdb's own reprocessing of the public reads used fastp at Q25 and MiXCR and kept productive beta chains. Each entry merges the rows of one CDR3 protein and shows their most common DNA and genes. Recorded for this sample are roughly 490,000 distinct CDR3 sequences; roughly 5.3% of them occurred a single time. Roughly 3.2% of the sample is taken by the ten largest. These TCRs' antigens remain unknown. Sequencing used blood, either unsorted or a sorted T cell fraction (not recorded which). The receptors come from a male donor with ankylosing spondylitis.

This clonotype was observed many times. The chain joins TRBV20-1 to TRBJ1-2, with D possibly matching TRBD1 (5 bases). Looked up from germline, CDR1 is DFQATT and CDR2 is SNEGSKA (reference sequence). The V gene lost 0 bases and the J gene lost 10 bases, with 18 bases spanning the gap. The CDR3 sequence is 14 residues long. The CDR3 sequence: CSARDRVGRVDYTF. CDR3 nucleotide sequence: TGCAGTGCTAGAGATCGCGTTGGCAGGGTTGACTACACCTTC.

The sample holds a few counts of this clonotype. V usage is TRBV5-1 and J usage is TRBJ2-1; 8 bases agree with TRBD1. The CDR3 runs to 16 residues. Looked up from germline, CDR1 is SGHRS and CDR2 is YFSETQ. The J segment lost 10 bases and the V segment lost 1 base, leaving 13 bases of the junction unmatched. CDR3 loop: CASSLTGGLGRGEQFF. The CDR3 DNA reads TGCGCCAGCAGCTTGACAGGGGGATTGGGTAGGGGAGAGCAGTTCTTC.

This clonotype came up many times. The chain carries TRBV7-9 and TRBJ1-1, with 8 bases aligning to TRBD1. Trimming took 3 bases from V and 0 from J; bases not matched to a gene: 3. This CDR3 has 15 amino acids. The germline V gene has CDR1 SEHNR and CDR2 FQNEAQ (reference sequence). CDR3 nucleotide sequence: TGTGCCAGCAGCTTCGGGACAGGAATGAACACTGAAGCTTTCTTT. It yields the protein CASSFGTGMNTEAFF.

This chain joins TRBV5-1 and TRBJ2-1; TRBD2 is a possible D gene (6 bases). Germline loops: CDR1 SGHRS, CDR2 YFSETQ. With 3 bases removed from V and 6 bases from J, the gap between germline ends came to 16 bases. The CDR3 has 15 residues. CDR3 bases: TGCGCCAGCAGCTCCGGGACTCCGGTGATCAATGAGCAGTTCTTC. Amino acid sequence: CASSSGTPVINEQFF.

This clonotype was counted many times. The chain employs TRBV27 and TRBJ2-1, with 9 bases identical to TRBD2. Germline V gene sequence: CDR1 MNHEY, CDR2 SMNVEV (reference sequence). With 3 bases clipped from V and 6 bases from J, the junction kept 9 bases outside the gene matches. The CDR3 loop spans 16 amino acids. The CDR3 bases are TGTGCCAGCAGTTTGAGAAGGAATAGCGGGAGCAATGAGCAGTTCTTC. Translating it yields CASSLRRNSGSNEQFF.

The table lists this clonotype with many counts. The rearrangement links TRBV4-1 to TRBJ2-5; 13 positions agree with TRBD2. J was trimmed by 2 bases and V by 6 bases; bases with no gene match: 9. CDR3 length: 17 residues. Looked up from germline, CDR1 is MGHRA and CDR2 is YSYEKL. CDR3 sequence: CASRLTTSGGLQETQYF. The CDR3 nucleotides are TGCGCCAGCAGACTTACGACTAGCGGGGGGCTACAAGAGACCCAGTACTTC.

The table lists this clonotype with many counts. V usage is TRBV10-3 and J usage is TRBJ2-7; 9 nucleotides match TRBD1. Trimming cost V 8 bases and J 3 bases; bases outside gene matches: 5. Germline-derived CDR1 and CDR2 are ENHRY and SYGVKD. The CDR3 totals 13 residues. The CDR3 nucleotides are TGTGCCATCGGAGACAGGGGGTTCTACGAGCAGTACTTC. This gives the protein CAIGDRGFYEQYF.

This chain connects TRBV7-9 to TRBJ2-1; possible D gene TRBD1, 5 bases. The CDR3 runs 13 residues. The germline gives CDR1 SEHNR, CDR2 FQNEAQ (reference sequence). Trimming removed 5 bases at V and 8 bases at J, with 13 bases between. The CDR3 loop reads CASSRNTGDEQFF. The CDR3 DNA is TGTGCCAGCAGCCGCAACACAGGCGATGAGCAGTTCTTC.

The CDR3 sequence: CSARGGGWDTEAFF. CDR3 DNA: TGCAGTGCTAGAGGAGGGGGGTGGGACACTGAAGCTTTCTTT. This rearrangement joins TRBV20-1 to TRBJ1-1, with TRBD1 as a possible D gene (6 bases). CDR1 is DFQATT, CDR2 SNEGSKA, per germline (reference sequence). The germline V and J ends were trimmed by 1 base and 3 bases, with 12 bases remaining between them. CDR3 length: 14 residues.

This clonotype was seen many times. The CDR3 sequence: CASKNMRAGYGYTF. The CDR3 DNA reads TGTGCCAGCAAAAATATGAGGGCTGGCTATGGCTACACCTTC. J is TRBJ1-2 and V is TRBV7-2; D is undetermined. CDR1 SGHTA and CDR2 FQGNSA come from the germline V gene. The length of the CDR3 is 14 residues. Trimming pared 7 bases from V and 4 bases from J, leaving 16 bases between.

The sample holds a few counts of this clonotype. The chain recombines TRBV9 with TRBJ2-7; 10 nucleotides match TRBD2. This CDR3 is 15 amino acids long. Germline assignment: CDR1 SGDLS and CDR2 YYNGEE. V trimming: 4 bases; J trimming: 7 bases; junction bases outside the gene matches: 11. The CDR3 is CASSRRLAGEGEQYF. In nucleotides, the CDR3 is TGTGCCAGCAGCAGGCGTCTAGCGGGAGAAGGAGAGCAGTACTTC.

This clonotype was detected ten times or more. This chain links TRBV12-3 or TRBV12-4 with TRBJ2-7; D remains unclear. V was pared by 3 bases and J by 6 bases, with 12 bases between. The CDR3 is 13 residues long. The CDR3 loop reads CASSLISDAEQYF. In nucleotides, the CDR3 is TGTGCCAGCAGTTTGATTTCGGACGCCGAGCAGTACTTC.

Of note for this clonotype: The junction differs from germline at one of its ends, possibly a read error. V and J are TRBV7-8 and TRBJ1-6; the D gene is possibly TRBD1 (6 bases). The CDR3 is made up of 15 amino acids. Germline CDR1 reads SGHVS; CDR2 reads FQNEAQ. The CDR3 DNA reads as TGTGCCAGCAGTTTAGGAACCCAGGGGAATTCACCCCTCCACTTT. Translation: CASSLGTQGNSPLHF.

The table lists this clonotype with many counts. The gene calls are TRBV29-1 and TRBJ1-2; D not certain. The CDR3 length is 12 residues. From germline, CDR1 is SQVTM and CDR2 ANQGSEA. V was shortened by 7 bases and J by 2 bases, with 11 bases between the two germline ends. CDR3 nucleotide sequence: TGCAGCGCTACGGACGGGAACTATGGCTACACCTTC. This translates into CSATDGNYGYTF.

This clonotype was seen only a few times. The chain joins TRBV11-3 to TRBJ2-7; a possible D gene is TRBD1 (5 bases). V lost 1 base and J 4 bases, leaving 14 bases between the germline ends. The germline V gene encodes CDR1 SGHNT and CDR2 YENEEA. CDR3 length: 15 residues. In DNA form, the CDR3 reads TGTGCCAGCAGCTTAGTTACAGGCCCCGGTTACGAGCAGTACTTC. Translating gives CASSLVTGPGYEQYF.

This clonotype came up many times. The chain employs TRBV6-2 or TRBV6-3 and TRBJ2-3; D unresolved. Trimming pared 4 bases from V and 6 bases from J, leaving 8 bases between. In germline, CDR1 is MNHEY, CDR2 SVGEGT. This CDR3 is 12 amino acids long. The CDR3: CASSSRLDTQYF. CDR3 nucleotides: TGTGCCAGCAGTTCCCGTTTGGATACGCAGTATTTT.

This clonotype was picked up many times. V and J are TRBV5-6 and TRBJ2-1, with 14 bases lining up with TRBD2. CDR1 is SGHDT and CDR2 is YYEEEE in the germline V gene. This CDR3 comprises 15 residues. Losses at the gene ends were 7 bases for V and 8 bases for J; bases not matched to a gene: 8. The CDR3 bases are TGTGCCAGCCAGGGACTAGCGGGAGCATCACATGAGCAGTTCTTC. It codes for CASQGLAGASHEQFF.

For this clonotype: This may be a read error: a much more frequent sequence differs by one nucleotide. The chain uses TRBV9 and TRBJ1-1; tentative D call: TRBD1 (6 bases). CDR1 SGDLS and CDR2 YYNGEE come from the germline V gene. This CDR3 has 14 amino acids. CDR3 residues: CASSVAGVGSEAYF. The DNA of the CDR3 is TGTGCCAGCAGCGTAGCAGGGGTTGGGAGTGAAGCTTACTTT.

This clonotype was counted a few times. This chain's CDR3 is CASSPQPGSDGYTF. CDR3 DNA sequence: TGTGCCAGCAGCCCCCAACCAGGTTCAGATGGCTACACCTTC. The V and J genes are TRBV7-3 and TRBJ1-2; D unclear. Germline V CDR1 and CDR2: SGHTA, FQGTGA. CDR3 length: 14 amino acids. Trimming stripped 5 bases from V and 6 bases from J, with 16 bases between.

The J gene is TRBJ2-7, the V gene TRBV10-3, with TRBD1 matching over 8 bases. V shed 6 bases, J shed 4 bases, and the junction held 5 bases outside the gene matches. The CDR3 runs to 13 residues. CDR1 and CDR2 from the germline V gene are ENHRY and SYGVKD. The CDR3 bases are TGTGCCATCAGGGGGACAGGAGTATACGAGCAGTACTTC. Residues: CAIRGTGVYEQYF.

The gene calls are TRBV4-1 and TRBJ2-7; no reliable D call. Germline-derived CDR1 and CDR2 are MGHRA and YSYEKL. The CDR3 covers 16 residues. V gave up 0 bases and J gave up 0 bases, with 12 bases separating them. CDR3 amino acids: CASSQDWRWASYEQYF. The CDR3 DNA reads TGCGCCAGCAGCCAAGACTGGCGGTGGGCCTCCTACGAGCAGTACTTC.